These T cell receptor beta chains were read from a single sample in a study of cytomegalovirus exposure and HLA in healthy donors. Repertoires were generated with immunoSEQ multiplex PCR, while TCRdb's copy carries only in-frame clones and drops some. The table lists roughly 72,000 clones. The source material was PBMCs. These receptors all come from a young man in good health and CMV-seropositive. The CDR3 runs from the conserved cysteine through the conserved F or W. Each record gives: D gene, J gene, V gene, clone size, CDR3 protein, CDR3 DNA. D genes are given only for firm matches. Not every row has a clone size; where given, it reads once, few, many or a size class.

D gene: TRBD2; J gene: TRBJ2-1; V gene: TRBV29-1; clone size: -; CDR3 protein: CSVDVLAGVPVLGNNEQFF; CDR3 DNA: TGCAGCGTTGACGTGCTAGCGGGAGTTCCTGTTCTGGGCAACAATGAGCAGTTCTTC
D gene: TRBD1; J gene: TRBJ2-3; V gene: TRBV27; clone size: -; CDR3 protein: CASPPTGGGDTQYF; CDR3 DNA: TGTGCCAGCCCTCCGACAGGGGGAGGAGATACGCAGTATTTT
D gene: -; J gene: TRBJ2-7; V gene: TRBV7-2; clone size: -; CDR3 protein: CASSLVQGGTYEQYF; CDR3 DNA: TGTGCCAGCAGCTTAGTGCAGGGAGGAACCTACGAGCAGTACTTC
D gene: -; J gene: TRBJ1-2; V gene: TRBV19; clone size: -; CDR3 protein: CASSIQGRYGYTF; CDR3 DNA: TGTGCCAGTAGTATTCAGGGTCGATATGGCTACACCTTC
D gene: TRBD2; J gene: TRBJ2-3; V gene: TRBV4-2; clone size: medium-sized; CDR3 protein: CASSASGGAADTQYF; CDR3 DNA: TGTGCCAGCAGCGCTAGCGGGGGGGCGGCAGATACGCAGTATTTT
D gene: -; J gene: TRBJ1-2; V gene: TRBV25-1; clone size: -; CDR3 protein: CANPRSNYGYTF; CDR3 DNA: TGTGCCAACCCGAGGTCCAACTATGGCTACACCTTC
D gene: -; J gene: TRBJ2-7; V gene: TRBV19; clone size: -; CDR3 protein: CASSIEATASSYEQYF; CDR3 DNA: TGTGCCAGTAGTATAGAGGCGACAGCCAGCTCCTACGAGCAGTACTTC
D gene: -; J gene: TRBJ1-5; V gene: TRBV6-1; clone size: -; CDR3 protein: CASLRTLNWDQPQHF; CDR3 DNA: TGTGCCAGCTTACGGACTCTGAACTGGGATCAGCCCCAGCATTTT
D gene: -; J gene: TRBJ2-7; V gene: TRBV7-9; clone size: -; CDR3 protein: CASSLYGGGRDYEQYF; CDR3 DNA: TGTGCCAGCAGCTTATATGGGGGCGGCAGGGACTACGAGCAGTACTTC
D gene: -; J gene: TRBJ2-2; V gene: TRBV9; clone size: -; CDR3 protein: CASSVGTGDNTGELFF; CDR3 DNA: TGTGCCAGCAGCGTAGGAACAGGAGACAACACCGGGGAGCTGTTTTTT
D gene: TRBD2; J gene: TRBJ2-3; V gene: TRBV6-1; clone size: -; CDR3 protein: CASSVRTSGTDTQYF; CDR3 DNA: TGTGCCAGCAGTGTCAGGACTAGCGGAACAGATACGCAGTATTTT
D gene: -; J gene: TRBJ1-5; V gene: TRBV6-1; clone size: -; CDR3 protein: CASSSYQPQHF; CDR3 DNA: TGTGCCAGCAGTTCTTATCAGCCCCAGCATTTT
D gene: -; J gene: TRBJ1-2; V gene: TRBV28; clone size: -; CDR3 protein: CASSRTPTGYGYTF; CDR3 DNA: TGTGCCAGCAGCAGGACCCCAACAGGATATGGCTACACCTTC
D gene: TRBD1; J gene: TRBJ2-5; V gene: TRBV11-1; clone size: -; CDR3 protein: CASSLGTGVQETQYF; CDR3 DNA: TGTGCCAGCAGCTTAGGGACAGGGGTCCAAGAGACCCAGTACTTC
D gene: TRBD1; J gene: TRBJ2-1; V gene: TRBV7-9; clone size: -; CDR3 protein: CASSLDRVSNEQFF; CDR3 DNA: TGTGCCAGCAGCCTAGACAGGGTCAGCAATGAGCAGTTCTTC
D gene: TRBD2; J gene: TRBJ2-1; V gene: TRBV4-1; clone size: -; CDR3 protein: CASSRLAGVYNEQFF; CDR3 DNA: TGCGCCAGCAGCAGACTTGCGGGGGTCTACAATGAGCAGTTCTTC
D gene: -; J gene: TRBJ2-7; V gene: TRBV28; clone size: -; CDR3 protein: CASSLTAPPYEQYF; CDR3 DNA: TGTGCCAGCAGTTTAACAGCACCTCCCTACGAGCAGTACTTC
D gene: TRBD1; J gene: TRBJ1-1; V gene: TRBV2; clone size: -; CDR3 protein: CASSETTGGGGNTEAFF; CDR3 DNA: TGTGCCAGCAGTGAAACCACAGGGGGCGGAGGGAACACTGAAGCTTTCTTT
D gene: TRBD1; J gene: TRBJ2-5; V gene: TRBV9; clone size: -; CDR3 protein: CASSEGQGGETQYF; CDR3 DNA: TGTGCCAGCAGCGAGGGACAGGGTGGGGAGACCCAGTACTTC
D gene: TRBD1; J gene: TRBJ1-2; V gene: TRBV6-1; clone size: -; CDR3 protein: CASSESPWPAGQGDYGYTF; CDR3 DNA: TGTGCCAGCAGTGAATCCCCCTGGCCTGCGGGACAGGGGGACTATGGCTACACCTTC
D gene: -; J gene: TRBJ2-2; V gene: TRBV11-2; clone size: -; CDR3 protein: CASSLRTTSHTGELFF; CDR3 DNA: TGTGCCAGCAGCCTCCGGACTACCTCCCACACCGGGGAGCTGTTTTTT
D gene: -; J gene: TRBJ1-1; V gene: TRBV6-6; clone size: -; CDR3 protein: CASSPTVYTEAFF; CDR3 DNA: TGTGCCAGCAGCCCTACGGTTTACACTGAAGCTTTCTTT
D gene: TRBD2; J gene: TRBJ2-3; V gene: TRBV27; clone size: -; CDR3 protein: CASTFSRGGTDTQYF; CDR3 DNA: TGTGCCAGCACTTTTTCGCGGGGGGGGACAGATACGCAGTATTTT
D gene: -; J gene: TRBJ2-1; V gene: TRBV7-6; clone size: -; CDR3 protein: CASSLSNGRRSYNEQFF; CDR3 DNA: TGTGCCAGCAGCTTAAGTAATGGGCGCCGCTCCTACAATGAGCAGTTCTTC
D gene: TRBD1; J gene: TRBJ1-1; V gene: TRBV29-1; clone size: -; CDR3 protein: CSVSGTGGYYTEAFF; CDR3 DNA: TGCAGCGTTTCAGGGACAGGGGGCTATTACACTGAAGCTTTCTTT
D gene: TRBD1; J gene: TRBJ2-2; V gene: TRBV9; clone size: -; CDR3 protein: CASSATGGTGELFF; CDR3 DNA: TGTGCCAGCAGCGCCACAGGGGGCACCGGGGAGCTGTTTTTT
D gene: -; J gene: TRBJ1-5; V gene: TRBV12-5; clone size: -; CDR3 protein: CANQGPRGNQPQHF; CDR3 DNA: TGTGCTAACCAGGGGCCCCGCGGCAATCAGCCCCAGCATTTT
D gene: -; J gene: TRBJ1-1; V gene: TRBV5-8; clone size: -; CDR3 protein: CASSFPIGQYTEAFF; CDR3 DNA: TGTGCCAGCAGCTTCCCGATAGGACAGTACACTGAAGCTTTCTTT
D gene: -; J gene: TRBJ2-1; V gene: TRBV5-4; clone size: -; CDR3 protein: CASSLGRNEQFF; CDR3 DNA: TGTGCCAGCAGCTTGGGGAGGAATGAGCAGTTCTTC
D gene: -; J gene: TRBJ2-7; V gene: TRBV28; clone size: -; CDR3 protein: CASSLTTGLLYEQYF; CDR3 DNA: TGTGCCAGCAGTCTAACGACGGGTCTTTTGTACGAGCAGTACTTC
D gene: -; J gene: TRBJ1-1; V gene: TRBV19; clone size: -; CDR3 protein: CASSPIQGRTEAFF; CDR3 DNA: TGTGCCAGTAGTCCAATCCAGGGAAGGACTGAAGCTTTCTTT
D gene: TRBD1; J gene: TRBJ1-2; V gene: TRBV19; clone size: -; CDR3 protein: CASAPFAGQGAGGYTF; CDR3 DNA: TGTGCCAGTGCCCCTTTCGCGGGACAGGGGGCAGGGGGCTACACCTTC
D gene: TRBD1; J gene: TRBJ1-1; V gene: TRBV19; clone size: -; CDR3 protein: CASSTYRDRGLETEAFF; CDR3 DNA: TGTGCCAGTAGTACTTACCGGGACAGGGGGCTGGAAACTGAAGCTTTCTTT
D gene: TRBD1; J gene: TRBJ2-3; V gene: TRBV19; clone size: -; CDR3 protein: CASSLGQGTDTQYF; CDR3 DNA: TGTGCCAGTAGTCTTGGACAGGGTACAGATACGCAGTATTTT
D gene: -; J gene: TRBJ2-1; V gene: TRBV11-3; clone size: -; CDR3 protein: CASSLLTRGEQFF; CDR3 DNA: TGTGCCAGCAGCTTGCTAACTAGAGGTGAGCAGTTCTTC
D gene: -; J gene: TRBJ1-4; V gene: TRBV9; clone size: -; CDR3 protein: CASSERGGATNEKLFF; CDR3 DNA: TGTGCCAGCAGTGAGAGGGGGGGAGCAACTAATGAAAAACTGTTTTTT
D gene: TRBD1; J gene: TRBJ2-1; V gene: TRBV4-1; clone size: -; CDR3 protein: CASSELQGAGNEQFF; CDR3 DNA: TGCGCCAGCAGCGAATTACAGGGGGCAGGGAATGAGCAGTTCTTC
D gene: TRBD2; J gene: TRBJ2-2; V gene: TRBV2; clone size: -; CDR3 protein: CASSDGRGAGELFF; CDR3 DNA: TGTGCCAGCAGTGATGGGCGGGGGGCCGGGGAGCTGTTTTTT
D gene: TRBD1; J gene: TRBJ1-1; V gene: TRBV7-9; clone size: -; CDR3 protein: CASSSRDREDTEAFF; CDR3 DNA: TGTGCCAGCAGCTCCCGGGACAGGGAAGACACTGAAGCTTTCTTT
D gene: -; J gene: TRBJ1-2; V gene: TRBV19; clone size: -; CDR3 protein: CASSIRGNYGYTF; CDR3 DNA: TGTGCCAGTAGTATCCGAGGGAACTATGGCTACACCTTC